The clone carrying this T cell receptor (beta chain) was counted a few times. What it binds is not known. This sample is drawn from a study of T-cell memory formation after mild COVID-19. Study results and limitations: Several responding clones turned up in pre-infection memory, indicating that cross-reactive memory may have taken part. CD4+ clones that contracted lay mainly in CM and EM; CD8+ ones lay in EMRA. Clones that got smaller from day 15 to 85 had even CD4/CD8, while clones growing later tipped toward CD4+.

Sample barcodes and UMIs were carried by the TCR alpha and TCR beta cDNA libraries that 5'RACE generated with constant-segment primers. TCRdb ran MiXCR on the 5' RACE reads and lists one entry per CDR3 protein. The sample carries about 270,000 distinct CDR3 sequences, under 20% recorded once. What was sequenced was PBMCs or a T cell subset sorted from them (not recorded which). The receptor's source is a man aged 18 to 30 who had mild COVID-19 (a few samples of this study predate the infection). Cell type and time point are not known.

CDR3 sequence reads: CASTGGQGGVQPQHF. In DNA, the CDR3 is TGTGCCAGCACCGGCGGACAGGGGGGGGTGCAGCCCCAGCATTTT. The V gene is TRBV6-6, the J gene TRBJ1-5; 10 bases agree with TRBD1. Per the germline V gene, CDR1 is MNHNY and CDR2 is SVGAGI (reference sequence). The CDR3 is 15 residues long. V gave up 7 bases and J gave up 7 bases; unmatched junction bases: 10.